The present T cell receptor beta chain was sequenced within a study of beta chain features in type 1 diabetes. Note on this clone: What it binds is unknown.

The CDR3 is made up of 14 amino acids. CDR1 is SEHNR and CDR2 is FQNEAQ in the germline V gene (reference sequence). J gave up 7 bases and V 11 bases, and 9 bases lay outside the gene matches. Of the isolated RNA, all was reverse transcribed, and so the sequenced material was expressed TCRB transcripts. Naive, central memory and regulatory T cell samples produced a mean of roughly 3.8 million reads. Sequenced by immunoSEQ multiplex PCR; TCRdb stores in-frame clones only, minus some. The table records hundreds of thousands of clones, around 15% of them present only once. Broader study findings: VDJ junctions from patients with type 1 diabetes contained fewer insertions and more deletions. Type 1 diabetes patients had TCRB CDR3s that were shorter (moderately but significantly so) in all four CD4+ subsets.

This TCR was recovered from a man aged 18 to 35 with type 1 diabetes. The gene calls are TRBV7-9 and TRBJ1-6; 9 nucleotides line up with TRBD1. The sample comprised naive CD4+ T cells from blood. CDR3 DNA: TGTGCCGCCGGACGGGACAGGGCAAATTCACCCCTCCACTTT. Translating it yields CAAGRDRANSPLHF.